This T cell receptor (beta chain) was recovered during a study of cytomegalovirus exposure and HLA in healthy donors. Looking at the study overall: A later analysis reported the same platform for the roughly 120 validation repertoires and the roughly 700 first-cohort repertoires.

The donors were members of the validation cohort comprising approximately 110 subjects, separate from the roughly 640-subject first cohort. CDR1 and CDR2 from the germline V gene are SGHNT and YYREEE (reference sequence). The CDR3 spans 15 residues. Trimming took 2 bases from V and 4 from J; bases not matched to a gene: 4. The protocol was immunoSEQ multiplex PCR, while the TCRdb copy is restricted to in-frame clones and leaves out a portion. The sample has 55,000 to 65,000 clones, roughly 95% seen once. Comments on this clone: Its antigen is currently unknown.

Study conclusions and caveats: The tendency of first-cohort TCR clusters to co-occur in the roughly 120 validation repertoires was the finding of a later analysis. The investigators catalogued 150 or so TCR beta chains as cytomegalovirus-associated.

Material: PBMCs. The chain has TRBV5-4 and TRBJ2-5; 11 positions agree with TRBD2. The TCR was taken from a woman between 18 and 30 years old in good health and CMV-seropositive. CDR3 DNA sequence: TGTGCCAGCAGCTTTAGCGGGGGGGCCATAGAGACCCAGTACTTC. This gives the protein CASSFSGGAIETQYF.